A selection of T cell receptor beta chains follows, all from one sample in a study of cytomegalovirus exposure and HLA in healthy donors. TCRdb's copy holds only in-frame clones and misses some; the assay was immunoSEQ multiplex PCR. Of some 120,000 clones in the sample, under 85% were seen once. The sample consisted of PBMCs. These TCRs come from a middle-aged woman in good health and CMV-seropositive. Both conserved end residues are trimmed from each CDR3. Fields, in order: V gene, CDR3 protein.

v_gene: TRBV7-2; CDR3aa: ASSFSLTGRLGNTIY
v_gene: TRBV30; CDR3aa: AWSVKDTQY
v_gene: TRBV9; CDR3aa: ASSTRDRLLANYGYT
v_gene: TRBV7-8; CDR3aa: ASSLGGSEEEY
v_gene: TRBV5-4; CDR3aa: ASSGGTRERKLF
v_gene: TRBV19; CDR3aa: ASSPLGGTGANVLT
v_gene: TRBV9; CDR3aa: ASSEEGRSYNEQF
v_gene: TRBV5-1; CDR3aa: ASSPATVGRGSTEAF
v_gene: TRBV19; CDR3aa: ASSIEGFSNEKLF
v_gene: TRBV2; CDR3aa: ASASGQGGNEQY
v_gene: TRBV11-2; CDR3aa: ASRQTGDEQF